This TCR beta chain was recovered during a study of T cell clonality in common variable immunodeficiency. The germline V gene encodes CDR1 LNHDA and CDR2 SQIVND (reference sequence). There are 13 residues in the CDR3. V lost 5 bases and J lost 3, with 10 bases in between. Most patients and controls had Caucasian heritage. General observations from the study: Compared with controls, CVID subjects had fewer shared TCRbeta clones. Compared with healthy controls, CVID subjects showed increased TCRbeta clonality, mostly in about a third.

The assay was immunoSEQ multiplex PCR, and TCRdb's table has in-frame clones only and misses some. The record shows roughly 40,000 clones for this sample, with no singletons present. This clone has ten or more counts. Its target is unknown. Read coverage stops 3 residues before the CDR3 terminus; the germline J gene supplies the remainder. The receptor was isolated from a person aged 18 to 70 in good health. Sequenced: peripheral blood mononuclear cells. The chain recombines TRBV19 with TRBJ1-1; D is perhaps TRBD1 (5 bases). The CDR3 DNA, read in part, is TGTGCCAGTAGTCATCAGGGTTACACTGAA. Protein sequence: CASSHQGYTE. The whole CDR3 sequence is CASSHQGYTEAFF. Full variable domain (rest looked up from reference TRBV19 and TRBJ1-1): DGGITQSPKYLFRKEGQNVTLSCEQNLNHDAMYWYRQDPGQGLRLIYYSQIVNDFQKGDIAEGYSVSREKKESFPLTVTSAQKNPTAFYLCASSHQGYTEAFFGQGTRLTVV.